The T cell receptor (beta chain) under discussion was sequenced for a study of T-cell reconstitution after alpha-beta-depleted transplantation in children. This clonotype was observed at least ten times. A TCRbeta library incorporating unique molecular identifiers was prepared. TCRdb itself ran the PCR reads through MiXCR, one entry per CDR3 protein. Of about 350,000 distinct CDR3 sequences in the sample, about an eighth are singletons; the top ten hold 3.5% to 4.5%. This CDR3 contains 16 residues. CDR1 SEHNR and CDR2 FQNEAQ come from the germline V gene (reference sequence). Trimming removed 1 base from V and 2 bases from J, with 13 bases in between.

This specimen consisted of PBMCs, obtained from the stem cell graft. This sequence joins TRBV7-9 and TRBJ2-3; D is possibly TRBD1 (5 bases). This TCR came from a human donor who donated a stem cell graft to a child with Fanconi anemia. CDR3 in amino acids: CASSLDSQGFTDTQYF. Here the CDR3 DNA reads TGTGCCAGCAGCTTAGATTCTCAGGGTTTCACAGATACGCAGTATTTT.